The rows below give T cell receptor beta chains drawn from one sample of a study of T cell responses to AZD1222 COVID-19 vaccine. Method: immunoSEQ multiplex PCR; TCRdb's copy keeps in-frame clones and lacks some. The table lists over 140,000 clones. Material for sequencing was peripheral blood. The receptors come from an adult in good health. The CDR3 runs from the conserved cysteine through the conserved F or W. The D gene is left open where the match is weak.

j_call	d_call	v_call	cdr3_nt	cdr3_aa
TRBJ2-3	-	TRBV3-1/TRBV3-2	TGTGCCAGCAGCCAAGGAACTAGCACAGATACGCAGTATTTT	CASSQGTSTDTQYF
TRBJ2-5	-	TRBV29-1	TGCAGCGCGGACGGGCAACGGGAGACCCAGTACTTC	CSADGQRETQYF
TRBJ1-3	-	TRBV7-2	TGTGCCAGCAGCTTAGATCCAGCGGGGTCCCCTGGAAACACCATATATTTT	CASSLDPAGSPGNTIYF
TRBJ1-5	-	TRBV28	TGTGCCAGCAGCCGCAACAGGGTTCGCCAGCCCCAGCATTTT	CASSRNRVRQPQHF
TRBJ2-6	-	TRBV9	TGTGCCAGCAGCGTAGGAGGCAGGGCCCTCTCTGGGGCCAACGTCCTGACTTTC	CASSVGGRALSGANVLTF
TRBJ1-5	TRBD1	TRBV28	TGTGCCAGCAGTTTCTGGTTGGGGGACAGGGAGCAGCCCCAGCATTTT	CASSFWLGDREQPQHF
TRBJ1-5	-	TRBV6-2/TRBV6-3	TGTGCCAGCAGTAGTACAGGGCACAATCAGCCCCAGCATTTT	CASSSTGHNQPQHF
TRBJ1-6	TRBD1	TRBV6-5	TGTGCCAGCAGCCGACAGGGGATCGATTCACCCCTCCACTTT	CASSRQGIDSPLHF
TRBJ1-5	TRBD1	TRBV5-1	TGCGCCAGCAGCTCGGGACAGAGCAATCAGCCCCAGCATTTT	CASSSGQSNQPQHF
TRBJ1-1	-	TRBV20-1	TGCAGTGCCAGTTCTAGGGACACTGAAGCTTTCTTT	CSASSRDTEAFF
TRBJ1-5	-	TRBV30	TGTGCCTGGCGGGGACAGCCCCAGCATTTT	CAWRGQPQHF
TRBJ1-5	-	TRBV10-3	TGTGCCATCAGTGATGGGGAAAGCAATCAGCCCCAGCATTTT	CAISDGESNQPQHF
TRBJ1-1	-	TRBV6-5	TGTGCCACCGCACGGGGCGAAGGGATTGGGACTGAAGCTTTCTTT	CATARGEGIGTEAFF
TRBJ2-7	TRBD1	TRBV28	TGTGCCAGCAGTTTTAGGGACAGCCACTACGAGCAGTACTTC	CASSFRDSHYEQYF
TRBJ2-1	TRBD1	TRBV11-3	TGTGCCAGCAGCTTAGGGGGACAGGGCGCCTACAATGAGCAGTTCTTC	CASSLGGQGAYNEQFF
TRBJ1-6	-	TRBV5-6	TGTGCCAGCAGCTCAGCATGGGGTGAGGCCTATAATTCACCCCTCCACTTT	CASSSAWGEAYNSPLHF
TRBJ2-3	-	TRBV11-2	TGTGCCAGCAGCTTAGATTCCCCCTCTAGCACAGATACGCAGTATTTT	CASSLDSPSSTDTQYF
TRBJ2-3	-	TRBV5-1	TGCGCCAGCAGCGACGGGACCGAAGTCCCAGATACGCAGTATTTT	CASSDGTEVPDTQYF
TRBJ1-1	-	TRBV11-2	TGTGCCAGCAGCTTAGACCCCATGGGAGCTTTCTTT	CASSLDPMGAFF
TRBJ2-1	TRBD1	TRBV7-9	TGTGCCAGCAGCTTTGGACAGGGGGCCTACAATGAGCAGTTCTTC	CASSFGQGAYNEQFF
TRBJ2-5	-	TRBV15	TGTGCCACCAGCAGAACGACAGGAAAAGAGACCCAGTACTTC	CATSRTTGKETQYF
TRBJ2-6	TRBD2	TRBV19	TGTGCCAGTAGAGCGGGGGGAAAGCGCTCTGGGGCCAACGTCCTGACTTTC	CASRAGGKRSGANVLTF
TRBJ1-5	-	TRBV11-2	TGTGCCAGCAGCTCCGGGGCAGGGGCTCAGCCCCAGCATTTT	CASSSGAGAQPQHF
TRBJ1-4	-	TRBV7-9	TGTGCCAGCAGCTCAAACTACAGGGCTCCTGAAAAACTGTTTTTT	CASSSNYRAPEKLFF
TRBJ2-7	TRBD2	TRBV6-2/TRBV6-3	TGTGCCAGCAGTTCCCCGGGACTAGCGGCCTCCTACGAGCAGTACTTC	CASSSPGLAASYEQYF
TRBJ1-2	-	TRBV14	TGTGCCAGCAGCCTAAGAGTGGTACCGGATGGCTACACCTTC	CASSLRVVPDGYTF
TRBJ1-6	-	TRBV28	TGTGCCAGCACTCCCCCCGGAGGGGGGGCAGTAGATTCACCCCTCCACTTT	CASTPPGGGAVDSPLHF
TRBJ2-4	TRBD2	TRBV19	TGTGCCAGTAGTATCAGACTAGCGGGGGGGATGGGAGCCAAAAACATTCAGTACTTC	CASSIRLAGGMGAKNIQYF
TRBJ2-7	TRBD1	TRBV3-1/TRBV3-2	TGTGCCAGCAGCCAGGACAGGGGAATCCACGAGCAGTACTTC	CASSQDRGIHEQYF
TRBJ2-3	-	TRBV9	TGTGCCAGCAGCGTAGGGGGTACAGATACGCAGTATTTT	CASSVGGTDTQYF
TRBJ1-2	-	TRBV20-1	TGCAGTGCTTTCCGGTATGGCTACACCTTC	CSAFRYGYTF
TRBJ2-3	TRBD2	TRBV3-1/TRBV3-2	TGTGCCAGCAGCCAAGACCGGCCCGGGGGGACAGATACGCAGTATTTT	CASSQDRPGGTDTQYF
TRBJ1-5	-	TRBV6-1	TGTGCCAGCAGTGAAGAGGGCAGAAGCCAGCCCCAGCATTTT	CASSEEGRSQPQHF
TRBJ1-5	-	TRBV28	TGTGCCAGCAGTTCCGGGGGGGCGAGCAATCAGCCCCAGCATTTT	CASSSGGASNQPQHF
TRBJ1-5	-	TRBV5-1	TGCGCCAGCAGCCCTTCCGGGGGGAAGGGTCAGCCCCAGCATTTT	CASSPSGGKGQPQHF
TRBJ1-6	TRBD1	TRBV15	TGTGCCACCAGCAGATCCCGACAGGGGGGATCACCCCTCCACTTT	CATSRSRQGGSPLHF
TRBJ2-7	-	TRBV19	TGTGCCAGTACCCGCGACAGGTATAGCTCCTACGAGCAGTACTTC	CASTRDRYSSYEQYF
TRBJ2-2	TRBD2	TRBV4-3	TGCGCCAGCAGCCAAGAGATAGCGGGGTCCGGGGAGCTGTTTTTT	CASSQEIAGSGELFF
TRBJ2-7	TRBD2	TRBV4-1	TGCGCCAGCAGCCAGGATCTAGCGGGGGGTACCTCCTACGAGCAGTACTTC	CASSQDLAGGTSYEQYF
TRBJ1-3	TRBD1	TRBV5-1	TGCGCCAGCAGCACAGGACAGGGAGGGAGAAACACCATATATTTT	CASSTGQGGRNTIYF
TRBJ2-3	-	TRBV30	TGTGCCTGGAGTGCACAACGGGCAGATACGCAGTATTTT	CAWSAQRADTQYF
TRBJ2-3	TRBD1	TRBV5-8	TGTGCCAGCAGCTCCGGCGACAGGGTCAGGACAGATACGCAGTATTTT	CASSSGDRVRTDTQYF
TRBJ1-6	-	TRBV2	TGTGCCAGCAGTGAAGGGGGCCGAAGCTCCTATAATTCACCCCTCCACTTT	CASSEGGRSSYNSPLHF
TRBJ1-1	-	TRBV6-4	TGTGCCAGCAGCGCTAGAGGGGGGGCCACTGAAGCTTTCTTT	CASSARGGATEAFF
TRBJ1-2	-	TRBV30	TGTGCCTGGAGGCCGGGACGGCCTAACTATGGCTACACCTTC	CAWRPGRPNYGYTF
TRBJ1-3	-	TRBV6-4	TGTGCCAGCAGTGACTCGTTAGGGCTGGCTCACTCTGGAAACACCATATATTTT	CASSDSLGLAHSGNTIYF
TRBJ1-1	-	TRBV28	TGTGCCATGCTGACAGTTGAAGCTTTCTTT	CAMLTVEAFF
TRBJ2-3	TRBD2	TRBV15	TGTGCCACCAGCAGAGAAGGAGCGGGGGGGACGCAGTATTTT	CATSREGAGGTQYF
TRBJ1-1	TRBD1	TRBV6-5	TGTGCCAGCAGTTACTCGGGGACAGTGAACACTGAAGCTTTCTTT	CASSYSGTVNTEAFF
TRBJ1-4	-	TRBV6-2/TRBV6-3	TGTGCCAGCAGTTACGGGCAGCTAACAACTAATGAAAAACTGTTTTTT	CASSYGQLTTNEKLFF
TRBJ2-3	-	TRBV6-5	TGTGCCAGCAGTTACTTTGGGGGGGGCCCAGATACGCAGTATTTT	CASSYFGGGPDTQYF
TRBJ2-1	TRBD1	TRBV9	TGTGCCAGCAGCGAGAGAGGACAGGCGGGCTCCTACAATGAGCAGTTCTTC	CASSERGQAGSYNEQFF
TRBJ1-5	-	TRBV19	TGTGCCAGTAGTATGGGAGTTTCCAATCAGCCCCAGCATTTT	CASSMGVSNQPQHF
TRBJ1-5	TRBD1	TRBV11-2	TGTGCCAGCAGCTTAGAGGGCAGGGGGGGAGATCAGCCCCAGCATTTT	CASSLEGRGGDQPQHF
TRBJ1-2	-	TRBV7-9	TGTGCCAGCAGCTACGACTCTCTGGGGAGCGGCTACACCTTC	CASSYDSLGSGYTF